The rows below give T cell receptor beta chains drawn from one sample of a study of T-cell memory formation after mild COVID-19. TCRdb redid the calling of the 5' RACE reads with MiXCR, one entry per CDR3 protein. The repertoire holds 300,000 to 350,000 distinct CDR3 sequences, roughly a fifth seen once, with more than 20% in the top ten. The sample consisted of PBMCs or a T cell subset sorted from them (not recorded which). These receptors all come from a man younger than 35 who had mild COVID-19 (a few samples of this study predate the infection). Cell type and time point are not known. The CDR3 runs from the conserved cysteine through the conserved F or W. Fields, in order: D gene, V gene, J gene, clone size, CDR3 protein, CDR3 DNA. A D gene is named only where the DNA matches it firmly. Expanded clones get a size class; other rows say once, few or many, or leave the size out.

d_call: TRBD1; v_call: TRBV18; j_call: TRBJ2-1; clone_size: few; cdr3_aa: CASSPRDRPYNEQFF; cdr3_nt: TGTGCCAGCTCACCCCGGGACAGACCCTACAATGAGCAGTTCTTC
d_call: TRBD2; v_call: TRBV7-9; j_call: TRBJ2-5; clone_size: .; cdr3_aa: CASTSSGGKETQYF; cdr3_nt: TGTGCCAGCACCTCTAGCGGGGGAAAAGAGACCCAGTACTTC
d_call: .; v_call: TRBV29-1; j_call: TRBJ1-1; clone_size: few; cdr3_aa: CSGRQSTEAFF; cdr3_nt: TGCAGCGGACGACAGAGCACTGAAGCTTTCTTT
d_call: .; v_call: TRBV5-1; j_call: TRBJ1-3; clone_size: few; cdr3_aa: CASSRTSGGSGNTIYF; cdr3_nt: TGCGCCAGCAGCCGGACCTCGGGGGGCTCTGGAAACACCATATATTTT
d_call: .; v_call: TRBV5-1; j_call: TRBJ2-5; clone_size: .; cdr3_aa: CASSLDVEDRAQETQYF; cdr3_nt: TGCGCCAGCAGCTTGGATGTCGAGGACAGAGCGCAAGAGACCCAGTACTTC
d_call: .; v_call: TRBV5-1; j_call: TRBJ1-2; clone_size: .; cdr3_aa: CASSGEHPRGYTF; cdr3_nt: TGCGCCAGCAGCGGTGAACACCCTCGCGGCTACACCTTC
d_call: TRBD2; v_call: TRBV20-1; j_call: TRBJ2-7; clone_size: .; cdr3_aa: CSAQDGSGGTRSYEQYF; cdr3_nt: TGCAGTGCGCAAGACGGGAGCGGGGGGACCCGCTCCTACGAGCAGTACTTC
d_call: TRBD1; v_call: TRBV6-5; j_call: TRBJ2-6; clone_size: .; cdr3_aa: CASRQGRLSGANVLTF; cdr3_nt: TGTGCCAGCAGACAGGGGCGGTTATCTGGGGCCAACGTCCTGACTTTC
d_call: .; v_call: TRBV20-1; j_call: TRBJ1-5; clone_size: few; cdr3_aa: CSAEQLNSNQPQHF; cdr3_nt: TGCAGTGCTGAACAGCTAAATAGCAATCAGCCCCAGCATTTT
d_call: .; v_call: TRBV18; j_call: TRBJ2-6; clone_size: .; cdr3_aa: CASSPLASGANVLTF; cdr3_nt: TGTGCCAGCTCACCATTAGCCTCTGGGGCCAACGTCCTGACTTTC
d_call: .; v_call: TRBV6-5; j_call: TRBJ2-3; clone_size: few; cdr3_aa: CASSWDSINTQYF; cdr3_nt: TGTGCCAGCAGTTGGGACTCCATAAATACGCAGTATTTT
d_call: .; v_call: TRBV6-2/TRBV6-3; j_call: TRBJ2-3; clone_size: few; cdr3_aa: CASSYADHTDTQYF; cdr3_nt: TGTGCCAGCAGTTATGCGGACCACACAGATACGCAGTATTTT
d_call: .; v_call: TRBV18; j_call: TRBJ1-4; clone_size: .; cdr3_aa: CASSLATNEKLFF; cdr3_nt: TGTGCCAGCTCACTTGCAACTAATGAAAAACTGTTTTTT
d_call: TRBD2; v_call: TRBV6-2/TRBV6-3; j_call: TRBJ2-2; clone_size: many; cdr3_aa: CASKQRGNGELFF; cdr3_nt: TGTGCCAGCAAACAGCGGGGGAACGGGGAGCTGTTTTTT
d_call: .; v_call: TRBV18; j_call: TRBJ1-5; clone_size: .; cdr3_aa: CASSSIQGNQPQHF; cdr3_nt: TGTGCCAGCTCCTCTATACAGGGTAATCAGCCCCAGCATTTT
d_call: .; v_call: TRBV7-2; j_call: TRBJ2-3; clone_size: .; cdr3_aa: CASSLSQTGRTDTQYF; cdr3_nt: TGTGCCAGCAGCTTATCCCAGACAGGGAGGACAGATACGCAGTATTTT
d_call: TRBD1; v_call: TRBV15; j_call: TRBJ2-3; clone_size: .; cdr3_aa: CATSRVQGSDTQYF; cdr3_nt: TGTGCCACCAGCAGGGTACAGGGGTCAGATACGCAGTATTTT
d_call: .; v_call: TRBV24-1; j_call: TRBJ1-5; clone_size: many; cdr3_aa: CATSEGWDNQPQHF; cdr3_nt: TGTGCCACCAGTGAAGGGTGGGACAATCAGCCCCAGCATTTT
d_call: .; v_call: TRBV11-2; j_call: TRBJ2-5; clone_size: few; cdr3_aa: CASSVTGRLQETQYF; cdr3_nt: TGTGCCAGCAGCGTAACAGGGAGGTTGCAAGAGACCCAGTACTTC
d_call: .; v_call: TRBV7-2; j_call: TRBJ2-1; clone_size: many; cdr3_aa: CASSLGQNNEQFF; cdr3_nt: TGTGCCAGCAGCTTAGGGCAGAACAATGAGCAGTTCTTC
d_call: .; v_call: TRBV20-1; j_call: TRBJ2-1; clone_size: many; cdr3_aa: CSAREGGDEQFF; cdr3_nt: TGCAGTGCTAGAGAAGGGGGGGATGAGCAGTTCTTC
d_call: TRBD1; v_call: TRBV27; j_call: TRBJ1-2; clone_size: once; cdr3_aa: CASARQGANYGYTF; cdr3_nt: TGTGCCAGCGCCCGACAGGGAGCTAACTATGGCTACACCTTC
d_call: TRBD1; v_call: TRBV28; j_call: TRBJ1-2; clone_size: few; cdr3_aa: CAGSGGADHGYTF; cdr3_nt: TGTGCCGGATCAGGGGGCGCGGATCATGGCTACACCTTC
d_call: TRBD1; v_call: TRBV6-6; j_call: TRBJ2-1; clone_size: few; cdr3_aa: CASSRQDRADEQFF; cdr3_nt: TGTGCCAGCAGCCGACAGGACAGGGCGGATGAGCAGTTCTTC
d_call: .; v_call: TRBV20-1; j_call: TRBJ2-1; clone_size: few; cdr3_aa: CSAAEGGYNEQFF; cdr3_nt: TGCAGTGCGGCGGAGGGGGGATACAATGAGCAGTTCTTC